Sequencing of this T cell receptor (beta chain) was carried out in a study of multiple sclerosis patients with progressive multifocal leukoencephalopathy. With regard to this clone: Within the sample, other DNA sequences also encode this same CDR3.

With 0 bases removed from V and 5 bases from J, the gap between germline ends came to 8 bases. The CDR3 consists of 13 residues. Germline CDR1 is PRHDT and CDR2 is FYEKMQ (reference sequence). Time point reported: before natalizumab initiation. Before the first natalizumab infusion, T0 blood samples were taken. Sequencing was at survey level. The data were produced by immunoSEQ multiplex PCR, yet TCRdb's version contains in-frame clones alone and is incomplete. The sample yields roughly 34,000 clones, approximately 91% seen once. The chain carries TRBV13 and TRBJ2-7; D is undetermined. Sequencing was performed on PBMCs. This receptor was taken from a human donor with multiple sclerosis. CDR3 residues: CASSLGGIDEQYF. The CDR3 DNA is TGTGCCAGCAGCTTAGGGGGTATAGACGAGCAGTACTTC. Drawing the rest from reference TRBV13 and TRBJ2-7, the complete variable domain is AAGVIQSPRHLIKEKRETATLKCYPIPRHDTVYWYQQGPGQDPQFLISFYEKMQSDKGSIPDRFSAQQFSDYHSELNMSSLELGDSALYFCASSLGGIDEQYFGPGTRLTVT.